This record concerns one T cell receptor (beta chain) sequence. No antigen is known for it. The data were taken from a study of Tregs in tolerant kidney transplant recipients. Method: immunoSEQ multiplex PCR; TCRdb's copy keeps in-frame clones and lacks some. Of about 110,000 clones in the sample, almost 90% were seen once. Study observations and caveats: Expanding Tregs on activated donor B cells appeared to best identify donor-specific TCRbeta clones. Biological reproducibility was not directly addressed, but technical replication error appeared minimal. Antigen-driven expansion was suggested because donor-specific Tregs expanded more than all Tregs in tolerant patients.

V lost 5 bases and J lost 3, with 11 bases in between. This CDR3 spans 13 amino acids. CDR1 is SEHNR, CDR2 FQNEAQ, per germline (reference sequence). This sample comprised CD4+ T cells from blood, obtained before the transplant. This TCR was recovered from a human donor who received a combined kidney and bone marrow transplant. This chain connects TRBV7-9 to TRBJ2-7, with D possibly being TRBD2 (5 bases). In nucleotides, the CDR3 is TGTGCCAGCAGCGAGGGTCAGAGCTACGAGCAGTACTTC. Amino acid sequence: CASSEGQSYEQYF. Variable domain in full (rest from reference TRBV7-9 and TRBJ2-7): DTGVSQNPRHKITKRGQNVTFRCDPISEHNRLYWYRQTLGQGPEFLTYFQNEAQLEKSRLLSDRFSAERPKGSFSTLEIQRTEQGDSAMYLCASSEGQSYEQYFGPGTRLTVT.